Below are 28 T cell receptor beta chains sequenced from a single sample in a study of vaccination and CD4 T cells after COVID-19. These receptors' antigens are unknown. Treatment in this sample: roughly nine-day PBMC culture with coronavirus spike peptide pools or control peptides (ViraFEST assay). Gathering of the CD4+ T cells, from the unexposed donor, took place before the COVID-19 pandemic (2011-2018). Scientists ran DNA taken from cultured CD4+ T cells through the Oncomine TCR Beta short-read assay for sequencing. TCRdb redid the calling of the PCR reads with MiXCR, one entry per CDR3 protein. Among 8,000 or so distinct CDR3 sequences, roughly 31% were seen once, and the ten largest hold 33%. Specimen: CD4+ T cells from blood, cultured in vitro. The receptors derive from a human donor in good health.

A remark on this clonotype: A much larger clone differs by one base, so this may be a read error. The chain uses TRBV6-1 and TRBJ2-5, with 13 bases aligning to TRBD2. Germline V gene lookup returns CDR1 MNHNS and CDR2 SASEGT. CDR3 length equals 15 residues. The CDR3 region is CASSETSGGAETQHF. The CDR3 DNA reads as TGTGCCAGCAGTGAAACTAGCGGGGGGGCGGAGACCCAGCACTTC.

This sequence joins TRBV20-1 and TRBJ2-3; 8 bases align to TRBD2. The V gene's germline CDR1 is DFQATT and CDR2 SNEGSKA (reference sequence). V dropped 0 bases and J dropped 0; count of bases not matched to a gene: 8. This CDR3 region has 17 residues. The CDR3 protein is CSARDRSASGSTDTQYF. CDR3 nucleotides: TGCAGTGCTAGAGATCGTTCGGCTAGCGGGAGCACAGATACGCAGTATTTT.

This chain links TRBV6-1 with TRBJ2-5, with 12 bases aligning to TRBD2. Germline loops: CDR1 MNHNS, CDR2 SASEGT. The trim removed 2 bases at V and 2 bases at J, leaving 0 bases unmatched. The CDR3 is made up of 15 amino acids. CDR3 nucleotide sequence: TGTGCCAGCAGTGAACTAGCGGGGGGGCAAGAGACCCAGTACTTC. This translates into CASSELAGGQETQYF.

This chain connects TRBV15 to TRBJ2-5; the match to TRBD2 covers 8 bases. The CDR3 is made up of 14 amino acids. With V trimmed by 4 bases and J by 5 bases, 6 bases remained unmatched. Germline CDR1 LNHNV, CDR2 YYDKDF (reference sequence). The CDR3: CATSTRGGGETQYF. The CDR3 DNA is TGTGCCACCAGCACCCGGGGGGGTGGCGAGACCCAGTACTTC.

This chain links TRBV30 with TRBJ1-1; D gene ambiguous. CDR1 GTSNPN and CDR2 SVGIG come from the germline V gene (reference sequence). V lost 0 bases, J lost 0 bases, and 8 bases lay in between. CDR3 length: 14 residues. CDR3 amino acids: CAWSVPPMNTEAFF. CDR3 nucleotide sequence: TGTGCCTGGAGTGTACCTCCGATGAACACTGAAGCTTTCTTT.

This chain links TRBV7-6 with TRBJ2-2; D perhaps matches TRBD1 (5 bases). The length of the CDR3 is 15 residues. V was trimmed by 2 bases and J by 2 bases, leaving 9 bases between them. Per germline, CDR1 SGHVS and CDR2 FNYEAQ. CDR3 nucleotide sequence: TGTGCCAGCAGCTTACAGGGCCCTAACACCGGGGAGCTGTTTTTT. This gives the protein CASSLQGPNTGELFF.

Within the sample, this clonotype is medium-sized (0.01 to 0.1%). CDR3 DNA: TGCGCCAGCAGCTTGCTCACACAGGACTATGGCTACACCTTC. Translating gives CASSLLTQDYGYTF. V and J are TRBV5-1 and TRBJ1-2; D might be TRBD1 (5 bases). Germline values: CDR1 SGHRS, CDR2 YFSETQ. The CDR3 consists of 14 residues. V lost 1 base and J lost 3, with 10 bases in between.

This clonotype is medium-sized within its sample. V gene TRBV30 combines with J gene TRBJ1-2, with unresolved D. The V gene lost 3 bases and the J gene lost 5 bases, with 10 bases spanning the gap. The CDR3 is made up of 12 amino acids. CDR1 and CDR2 (germline): GTSNPN, SVGIG (reference sequence). The CDR3 reads CAWSTTKYGYTF. In DNA form, the CDR3 reads TGTGCCTGGAGCACGACGAAATATGGCTACACCTTC.

The genes are TRBV12-5 and TRBJ1-1; no clear D. Trimming cost V 2 bases and J 11 bases, with 18 bases left between them. In germline, CDR1 is LGHNT, CDR2 FRNRAP. The CDR3 covers 14 residues. The CDR3 region is CASGLNEGWGEAFF. The CDR3 DNA is TGTGCTAGTGGTTTGAATGAGGGATGGGGTGAGGCTTTCTTT.

Only a few counts were recorded for this clonotype. The genes are TRBV19 and TRBJ2-3; 15 nucleotides line up with TRBD2. V trimming: 1 base; J trimming: 6 bases; junction bases outside the gene matches: 2. Germline CDR1 LNHDA, CDR2 SQIVND (reference sequence). This CDR3 contains 16 residues. This CDR3 is CASSIGTSGGADTQYF. The CDR3 nucleotides are TGTGCCAGTAGTATAGGGACTAGCGGGGGGGCCGATACGCAGTATTTT.

This clonotype was observed a handful of times. The V and J genes are TRBV6-5 and TRBJ1-2, with D unclear. The CDR3 totals 12 residues. Germline CDR1 is MNHEY and CDR2 is SVGAGI. V was trimmed by 2 bases and J by 5 bases, leaving 6 bases between them. The CDR3 DNA reads as TGTGCCAGCAGTTACCTTGGGTATGGCTACACCTTC. Its translation is CASSYLGYGYTF.

The genes are TRBV9 and TRBJ2-5; D gene uncertain. V shed 3 bases and J shed 5 bases, with 11 bases lying between them. Germline CDR1 is SGDLS and CDR2 is YYNGEE. This CDR3 comprises 13 residues. Here the CDR3 reads CASSGLPEETQYF. CDR3 in DNA: TGTGCCAGCAGCGGATTACCAGAGGAGACCCAGTACTTC.

The CDR3 is CASSPPGATEAFF. The CDR3 DNA follows: TGTGCCAGCTCACCACCCGGGGCGACTGAAGCTTTCTTT. The chain joins TRBV18 to TRBJ1-1; maybe TRBD1 (5 bases). This CDR3 has 13 residues. Trimming cost V 0 bases and J 5 bases, with 7 bases left between them. Germline V lookup: CDR1 KGHSH, CDR2 LQKENI.

The chain employs TRBV7-9 and TRBJ2-1; unclear D gene. Germline lookup yields CDR1 SEHNR and CDR2 FQNEAQ (reference sequence). This CDR3 comprises 12 residues. V gave up 5 bases and J gave up 6 bases, with 8 bases separating them. The CDR3 reads CASSPVFNEQFF. CDR3 coding DNA: TGTGCCAGCAGCCCCGTTTTCAATGAGCAGTTCTTC. Together with reference TRBV7-9 and TRBJ2-1, the CDR3 gives the full variable domain: DTGVSQNPRHKITKRGQNVTFRCDPISEHNRLYWYRQTLGQGPEFLTYFQNEAQLEKSRLLSDRFSAERPKGSFSTLEIQRTEQGDSAMYLCASSPVFNEQFFGPGTRLTVL.

Relative to its sample, this clonotype is medium-sized. The chain recombines TRBV6-1 with TRBJ1-2; 9 positions agree with TRBD1. Germline-derived CDR1 and CDR2 are MNHNS and SASEGT. V shed 5 bases and J 14 bases; nucleotides not matched to a gene: 9. The CDR3 is 12 residues long. CDR3 sequence reads: CASSRGQGLVTF. The CDR3 DNA reads as TGTGCCAGCAGTCGCGGACAGGGGCTAGTAACCTTC.

V is TRBV28 and J is TRBJ2-1; 10 bases line up with TRBD2. Germline CDR1 is MDHEN and CDR2 is SYDVKM. The ends lost 6 bases at V and 3 bases at J; junction bases unmatched: 8. The CDR3 covers 16 residues. The CDR3 spells CASRKAGGAGYNEQFF. As DNA, the CDR3 is TGTGCCAGCAGAAAAGCGGGGGGGGCGGGCTACAATGAGCAGTTCTTC. Looking up the rest from reference TRBV28 and TRBJ2-1 gives the full variable domain: DVKVTQSSRYLVKRTGEKVFLECVQDMDHENMFWYRQDPGLGLRLIYFSYDVKMKEKGDIPEGYSVSREKKERFSLILESASTNQTSMYLCASRKAGGAGYNEQFFGPGTRLTVL.

Concerning this clonotype: One end of the junction does not line up with germline, which may come from a read error. The rearrangement links TRBV7-7 to TRBJ2-1, with D perhaps matching TRBD2 (5 bases). This CDR3 is 16 amino acids long. CDR1 and CDR2 from the germline V gene are SSHAT and FNYEAQ (reference sequence). This CDR3 is CASSEPSRYGDNEQFF. Written as DNA, the CDR3 is TGTGCTAGCAGCGAGCCTAGCCGCTACGGTGACAATGAGCAGTTCTTC.

In this sample, this clonotype turned up a few times. The rearrangement joins TRBV6-1 to TRBJ1-2, with a weak D call TRBD1 (5 bases). CDR1 MNHNS and CDR2 SASEGT come from the germline V gene. V shed 5 bases and J shed 3 bases, with 19 bases lying between them. The CDR3 totals 16 residues. The CDR3 sequence: CASSLGYQGGDYGYTF. CDR3 DNA: TGTGCCAGCAGTCTGGGATACCAGGGAGGTGACTATGGCTACACCTTC.

The V gene is TRBV6-1, the J gene TRBJ2-4; no definite D call. The germline CDR1 and CDR2 sequences are MNHNS and SASEGT. CDR3 length: 13 residues. Between the trimmed V and J ends, which lost 4 bases and 6 bases, there was a span of 10 bases. CDR3 region: CASSAPTVNIQYF. The CDR3, as DNA: TGTGCCAGCAGTGCTCCCACTGTAAACATTCAGTACTTC.

DNA for the CDR3: TGTGCCAGCAGGGGACAGGCCAACACAGATACGCAGTATTTT. This codes for CASRGQANTDTQYF. The chain is built from TRBV6-2 or TRBV6-3 and TRBJ2-3; 8 bases are shared with TRBD1. CDR1 MNHEY and CDR2 SVGEGT come from the germline V gene. Germline trimming cut 6 bases from V and 2 bases from J; bases unmatched to any gene: 4. The CDR3 runs to 14 residues.

There are a few counts of this clonotype. The chain employs TRBV10-3 and TRBJ2-1, with 9 positions matching TRBD1. Trimming removed 6 bases from V and 12 bases from J; junction bases left unmatched: 15. The germline gives CDR1 ENHRY, CDR2 SYGVKD. The CDR3 consists of 15 residues. CDR3 amino acids: CAIREQGAEGSGQFF. For the CDR3, the DNA is TGTGCCATCAGGGAACAGGGGGCGGAGGGTTCGGGGCAGTTCTTC.

Only a few counts were recorded for this clonotype. The chain uses TRBV6-1 and TRBJ2-7, with D possibly TRBD1 on 6 matching bases. The V end lost 10 bases, the J end lost 0 bases, and 10 bases lay between the germline ends. The CDR3 totals 12 residues. Looked up from germline, CDR1 is MNHNS and CDR2 is SASEGT. DNA for the CDR3: TGTGCCACCGCGGACAGCTCCTACGAGCAGTACTTC. It is translated as CATADSSYEQYF.

The V call is TRBV14, the J call TRBJ1-2, with D unresolved. The CDR3 extends over 13 amino acids. Trimming removed 1 base from V and 7 bases from J, with 10 bases in between. Germline assignment: CDR1 SGHDN and CDR2 FVKESK. The CDR3: CASSQVQSRGYTF. In DNA form, the CDR3 reads TGTGCCAGCAGCCAAGTACAGTCTCGTGGCTACACCTTC.

This chain uses TRBV19 with TRBJ1-6; D is unresolved. CDR3 length: 13 amino acids. Germline V gives CDR1 LNHDA, CDR2 SQIVND (reference sequence). Trimming pared 3 bases from V and 11 bases from J, leaving 11 bases between. CDR3 amino acids: CASSMMARAPLHF. CDR3 bases: TGTGCCAGTAGTATGATGGCCCGGGCACCCCTCCACTTT.

V usage is TRBV12-3 or TRBV12-4 and J usage is TRBJ2-7, with 9 bases aligning to TRBD1. The CDR3 extends over 15 amino acids. The junction had 5 bases not matched to a gene; V was cut back by 2 bases and J by 3 bases. CDR3 bases: TGTGCCAGCAGTTTAAAGGGACAGGGTCTCTACGAGCAGTACTTC. It is translated as CASSLKGQGLYEQYF.

The chain is built from TRBV5-8 and TRBJ1-5; D call uncertain. Trimming removed 4 bases from V and 4 bases from J, with 15 bases in between. The CDR3 has 15 residues. The germline V gene has CDR1 SGHTS and CDR2 YDEGEE. The CDR3 DNA follows: TGTGCCAGCAGCAAAACCGGCTCAGAGAATCAGCCCCAGCATTTT. Translation: CASSKTGSENQPQHF.

This clonotype was counted only a few times. CDR3 in DNA: TGCAGCTGCCGCCTGGCAGGGAGGTCCTCCTACGAGCAGTACTTC. Residues: CSCRLAGRSSYEQYF. This rearrangement joins TRBV29-1 to TRBJ2-7, with TRBD2 as a possible D gene (6 bases). V gave up 8 bases and J gave up 0 bases, with 20 bases separating them. In germline, CDR1 is SQVTM, CDR2 ANQGSEA. The CDR3 is made up of 15 amino acids.

V is TRBV12-3 or TRBV12-4 and J is TRBJ2-7; D gene ambiguous. Trimming cost V 3 bases and J 0 bases, with 12 bases left between them. This CDR3 comprises 15 residues. CDR3 region: CASSFWQASSYEQYF. CDR3 nucleotide sequence: TGTGCCAGCAGTTTTTGGCAGGCGAGCTCCTACGAGCAGTACTTC.